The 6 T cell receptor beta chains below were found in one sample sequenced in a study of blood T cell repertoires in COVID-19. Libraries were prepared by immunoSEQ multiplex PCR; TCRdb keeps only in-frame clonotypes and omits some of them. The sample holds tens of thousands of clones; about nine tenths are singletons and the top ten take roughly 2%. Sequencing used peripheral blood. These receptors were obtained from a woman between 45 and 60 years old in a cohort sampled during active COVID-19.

The CDR3 loop reads CASSLAGQVYEQYF. The CDR3 DNA reads TGTGCCAGCAGCTTAGCGGGACAGGTCTACGAGCAGTACTTC. The rearrangement uses TRBV7-9 and TRBJ2-7, with 8 bases matching TRBD1. CDR1 is SEHNR, CDR2 FQNEAQ, per germline (reference sequence). The CDR3 contains 14 residues. Trimming at V came to 0 bases and at J to 3 bases, leaving 1 base not matched to a gene.

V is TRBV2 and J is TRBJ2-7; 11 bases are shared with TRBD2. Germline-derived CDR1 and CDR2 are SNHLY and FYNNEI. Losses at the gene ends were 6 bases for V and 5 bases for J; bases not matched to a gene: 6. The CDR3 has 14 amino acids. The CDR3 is CASRPSGGFNEQYF. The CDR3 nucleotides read TGTGCCAGCAGGCCTAGCGGGGGGTTCAACGAGCAGTACTTC. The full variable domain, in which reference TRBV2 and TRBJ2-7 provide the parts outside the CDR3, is EPEVTQTPSHQVTQMGQEVILRCVPISNHLYFYWYRQILGQKVEFLVSFYNNEISEKSEIFDDQFSVERPDGSNFTLKIRSTKLEDSAMYFCASRPSGGFNEQYFGPGTRLTVT.

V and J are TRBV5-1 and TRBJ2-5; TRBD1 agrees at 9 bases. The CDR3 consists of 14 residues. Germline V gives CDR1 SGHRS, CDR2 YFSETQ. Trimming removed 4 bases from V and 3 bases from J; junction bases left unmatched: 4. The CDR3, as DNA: TGCGCCAGCAGCACCTGGACAGGGGAAGAGACCCAGTACTTC. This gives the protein CASSTWTGEETQYF.

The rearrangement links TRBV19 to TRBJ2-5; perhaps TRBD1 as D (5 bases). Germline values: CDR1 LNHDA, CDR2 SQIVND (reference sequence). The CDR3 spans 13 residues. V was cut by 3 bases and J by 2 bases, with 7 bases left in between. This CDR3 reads CASSMGRQETQYF. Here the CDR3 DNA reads TGTGCCAGTAGTATGGGGCGGCAAGAGACCCAGTACTTC.

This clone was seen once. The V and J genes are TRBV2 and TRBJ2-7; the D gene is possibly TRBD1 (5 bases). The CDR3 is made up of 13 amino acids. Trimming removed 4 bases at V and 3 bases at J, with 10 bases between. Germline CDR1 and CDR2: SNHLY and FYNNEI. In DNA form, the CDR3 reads TGTGCCAGCAGTGGGCAGGGCCTCTACGAGCAGTACTTC. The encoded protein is CASSGQGLYEQYF.

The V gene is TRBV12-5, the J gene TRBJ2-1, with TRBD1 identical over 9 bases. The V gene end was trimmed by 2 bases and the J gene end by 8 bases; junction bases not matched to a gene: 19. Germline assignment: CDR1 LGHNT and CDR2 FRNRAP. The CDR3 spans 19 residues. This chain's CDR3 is CASGLSPRTGALFPHEQFF. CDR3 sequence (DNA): TGTGCTAGTGGTTTGTCCCCTAGGACAGGGGCTCTTTTCCCTCATGAGCAGTTCTTC.